These 22 T cell receptor beta chains share one sample of origin, sequenced in a study of T cell responses to AZD1222 COVID-19 vaccine. This table comes from immunoSEQ multiplex PCR, and its TCRdb copy is limited to in-frame clones, with some not included. Counted here are about 180,000 clones, 70% to 90% occurring once; the ten biggest clones make up about 25%. This specimen was peripheral blood, taken 28 days after the second AZD1222 dose. The source is an adult who received the AZD1222 COVID-19 vaccine.

There are a few counts of this clone. The chain joins TRBV11-3 to TRBJ2-7; 8 bases are shared with TRBD2. CDR1 SGHNT and CDR2 YENEEA come from the germline V gene. CDR3 length: 13 residues. V lost 3 bases, J lost 2 bases, and 0 bases stayed unmatched. CDR3 in amino acids: CASSFSGAYEQYF. CDR3 sequence (DNA): TGTGCCAGCAGCTTTAGCGGGGCCTACGAGCAGTACTTC.

To note about this clone: This sample also contains other DNA sequences that code for the same CDR3. The CDR3 region has the DNA TGTGCCAGCAGTTTTTTGCAGGGTTCCAATCAGCCCCAGCATTTT. This sequence encodes CASSFLQGSNQPQHF. The chain employs TRBV28 and TRBJ1-5, with a possible D match to TRBD1 (5 bases). Trimming pared 3 bases from V and 3 bases from J, leaving 12 bases between. Germline assignment: CDR1 MDHEN and CDR2 SYDVKM. The CDR3 contains 15 residues.

This sequence joins TRBV27 and TRBJ2-7; TRBD2 agrees at 8 bases. The CDR3 length is 15 residues. Germline CDR1 and CDR2: MNHEY and SMNVEV (reference sequence). Trimming took 5 bases from V and 0 from J; bases not matched to a gene: 6. The CDR3 coding sequence is TGTGCCAGCAGTCCCGGGACTAGAAGCTCCTACGAGCAGTACTTC. This translates into CASSPGTRSSYEQYF.

The V gene is TRBV28, the J gene TRBJ1-4, with D hard to call. The V gene lost 2 bases and the J gene lost 8 bases, with 6 bases spanning the gap. Germline V gives CDR1 MDHEN, CDR2 SYDVKM. The CDR3 contains 12 residues. This CDR3 reads CASSLRLEKLFF. CDR3 bases: TGTGCCAGCAGTTTAAGATTGGAAAAACTGTTTTTT. The entire variable domain, with the rest obtained from reference TRBV28 and TRBJ1-4, is as follows: DVKVTQSSRYLVKRTGEKVFLECVQDMDHENMFWYRQDPGLGLRLIYFSYDVKMKEKGDIPEGYSVSREKKERFSLILESASTNQTSMYLCASSLRLEKLFFGSGTQLSVL.

The rearrangement links TRBV5-6 to TRBJ2-3; D is perhaps TRBD1 (5 bases). There are 14 residues in the CDR3. CDR1 is SGHDT and CDR2 is YYEEEE in the germline V gene. With 6 bases removed from V and 2 bases from J, the gap between germline ends came to 13 bases. The CDR3 coding sequence is TGTGCCAGCACCGGTGGGGCTAACACAGATACGCAGTATTTT. This translates into CASTGGANTDTQYF.

This clone was recorded once. The chain combines TRBV3-1 (or the pseudogene TRBV3-2) with TRBJ1-1, with D possibly TRBD1 on 6 matching bases. Trimming stripped 1 base from V and 3 bases from J, with 12 bases between. The V gene's germline CDR1 is LGHDT and CDR2 YNNKEL (reference sequence). CDR3 length: 15 residues. In DNA, the CDR3 is TGTGCCAGCAGCCAAGGAGGGGGAGATTACACTGAAGCTTTCTTT. Translation: CASSQGGGDYTEAFF.

J is TRBJ1-5 and V is TRBV27, with D tentatively TRBD1 (6 bases). CDR3 length: 16 amino acids. Germline CDR1 MNHEY, CDR2 SMNVEV (reference sequence). Deletions cut 6 bases from V and 5 bases from J, with 20 bases between. This CDR3 reads CASRPTLQGTHQPQHF. CDR3 in DNA: TGTGCCAGCAGGCCAACCTTACAGGGTACCCATCAGCCCCAGCATTTT.

The CDR3 spells CASGPGNNEQFF. The DNA of the CDR3 is TGTGCCTCCGGTCCGGGAAACAATGAGCAGTTCTTC. This chain joins TRBV30 and TRBJ2-1, with D possibly TRBD2 on 5 matching bases. CDR3 length: 12 amino acids. Per the germline V gene, CDR1 is GTSNPN and CDR2 is SVGIG (reference sequence). V lost 7 bases and J 5 bases, leaving 12 bases between the germline ends.

The rearrangement links TRBV28 to TRBJ2-7, with 9 bases fitting TRBD2. The CDR3 totals 14 residues. V trimming: 6 bases; J trimming: 1 base; junction bases outside the gene matches: 4. Germline CDR1 reads MDHEN; CDR2 reads SYDVKM. This chain's CDR3 is CASRLAGESYEQYF. In nucleotides, the CDR3 is TGTGCCAGCAGGTTAGCGGGAGAGTCCTACGAGCAGTACTTC.

The rearrangement links TRBV5-4 to TRBJ2-1; D might be TRBD1 (6 bases). V was shortened by 0 bases and J by 4 bases, with 11 bases between the two germline ends. The germline V gene has CDR1 SGHNT and CDR2 YYREEE (reference sequence). The CDR3 contains 15 residues. CDR3 sequence reads: CASSLVPDRYNEQFF. The CDR3 nucleotides read TGTGCCAGCAGCTTGGTTCCGGACAGATACAATGAGCAGTTCTTC.

The chain couples TRBV6-5 to TRBJ1-5; no clear D. Looked up from germline, CDR1 is MNHEY and CDR2 is SVGAGI. Trimming left V 6 bases short and J 5 bases short, with 11 bases between. The CDR3 runs to 13 residues. CDR3 sequence (DNA): TGTGCCAGCAGGTGGACGGAGGATCAGCCCCAGCATTTT. Its translation is CASRWTEDQPQHF.

The chain combines TRBV3-1 (or the pseudogene TRBV3-2) with TRBJ1-5; D is ambiguous. The germline V gene encodes CDR1 LGHDT and CDR2 YNNKEL (reference sequence). This CDR3 has 17 residues. V was cut by 0 bases and J by 2 bases, with 14 bases left in between. The CDR3 protein is CASSQEGRVGGNQPQHF. DNA of the CDR3: TGTGCCAGCAGCCAAGAAGGTAGGGTTGGTGGCAATCAGCCCCAGCATTTT.

V gene TRBV30 combines with J gene TRBJ2-7, with TRBD1 matching over 9 bases. Germline assignment: CDR1 GTSNPN and CDR2 SVGIG (reference sequence). The CDR3 length is 16 residues. The ends lost 0 bases at V and 4 bases at J; junction bases unmatched: 10. The CDR3 is CAWSVVLRDRDYEQYF. CDR3 coding DNA: TGTGCCTGGAGTGTAGTACTCCGGGACAGGGATTACGAGCAGTACTTC.

The chain combines TRBV12-3 or TRBV12-4 with TRBJ1-3; D is undetermined. The V end lost 3 bases, the J end lost 7 bases, and 7 bases lay between the germline ends. CDR3 length: 12 amino acids. CDR3 residues: CASSFVGNTIYF. The CDR3 DNA reads as TGTGCCAGCAGTTTTGTAGGTAACACCATATATTTT.

The chain joins TRBV7-9 to TRBJ2-2; possible D gene TRBD2, 6 bases. The V gene's germline CDR1 is SEHNR and CDR2 FQNEAQ (reference sequence). Trimming took 4 bases from V and 2 from J, leaving 11 bases between them. This CDR3 has 15 amino acids. The CDR3 loop is CASSSVGGNTGELFF. CDR3 DNA: TGTGCCAGCAGCTCAGTGGGGGGTAACACCGGGGAGCTGTTTTTT.

This rearrangement joins TRBV7-2 to TRBJ2-7; the D gene is possibly TRBD1 (5 bases). The CDR3 totals 15 residues. V shed 0 bases and J shed 0 bases, with 9 bases lying between them. Germline V gives CDR1 SGHTA, CDR2 FQGNSA. CDR3 sequence: CASSLARQSSYEQYF. The CDR3 bases are TGTGCCAGCAGCTTAGCCCGACAGAGCTCCTACGAGCAGTACTTC.

A note on this clone: Other nucleotide sequences in the sample specify the same CDR3. The rearrangement uses TRBV4-3 and TRBJ1-1; 8 nucleotides agree with TRBD1. This CDR3 has 14 amino acids. The V gene end was trimmed by 0 bases and the J gene end by 4 bases; junction bases not matched to a gene: 1. Germline V lookup: CDR1 LGHNA, CDR2 YSLEER. CDR3 in amino acids: CASSQDRGLTEAFF. DNA for the CDR3: TGCGCCAGCAGCCAAGACAGGGGGCTCACTGAAGCTTTCTTT.

This clone was found a few times. The CDR3 DNA is TGTGCCAGCGGCAGGACAGGGAGGTCTGGCTACACCTTC. Residues: CASGRTGRSGYTF. V and J are TRBV28 and TRBJ1-2, with TRBD1 matching 8 bases. The CDR3 is made up of 13 amino acids. The J segment lost 7 bases and the V segment lost 8 bases, leaving 9 bases of the junction unmatched. The germline gives CDR1 MDHEN, CDR2 SYDVKM.

The rearrangement joins TRBV2 to TRBJ2-5; TRBD2 is a possible D gene (6 bases). Trimming took 4 bases from V and 2 from J, leaving 11 bases between them. The CDR3 is 14 amino acids. The V gene's germline CDR1 is SNHLY and CDR2 FYNNEI. CDR3 sequence: CASSGGRRQETQYF. The DNA for the CDR3 is TGTGCCAGCAGTGGGGGGAGGCGACAAGAGACCCAGTACTTC.

The chain has TRBV28 and TRBJ2-2; D may be TRBD2 (5 bases). Germline V gene sequence: CDR1 MDHEN, CDR2 SYDVKM. V was cut by 10 bases and J by 1 base, with 13 bases left in between. CDR3 size: 14 residues. CDR3 sequence: CATLLGGNTGELFF. The CDR3 DNA is TGTGCCACACTACTAGGCGGGAACACCGGGGAGCTGTTTTTT.

CDR3 nucleotide sequence: TGCGCCAGCAGCCATCAGACAGGGGATACGCAGTATTTT. As protein: CASSHQTGDTQYF. The V call is TRBV4-3, the J call TRBJ2-3; TRBD1 aligns across 7 bases. CDR1 LGHNA and CDR2 YSLEER come from the germline V gene. J was trimmed by 6 bases and V by 3 bases; bases with no gene match: 3. This CDR3 comprises 13 residues.

This chain uses TRBV9 with TRBJ2-2; D may be TRBD1 or TRBD2 (5 bases each). Looked up from germline, CDR1 is SGDLS and CDR2 is YYNGEE. This CDR3 is built from 16 residues. V was pared by 3 bases and J by 7 bases, with 19 bases between. As DNA, the CDR3 is TGTGCCAGCAGCGGTCAGGGAGAAGCGATGCTCGGGGAGCTGTTTTTT. Translated: CASSGQGEAMLGELFF.